Listed here are 4 T cell receptor beta chains from one sample, sequenced in a study of PD-1 blockade in classical Hodgkin lymphoma. Time point meaning: cycle 4 day 1 (C4D1), after more than five weeks of nivolumab. Each patient's relapse followed autologous stem cell transplantation, and brentuximab vedotin exposure varied. Clones were read by immunoSEQ multiplex PCR, and TCRdb kept only the in-frame ones, dropping some. The sample lists 15,000 to 20,000 clones; 60% to 75% were seen once. The sample was peripheral blood mononuclear cells (PBMCs), taken before the fourth cycle of nivolumab. These receptor sequences come from a human donor with classical Hodgkin lymphoma.

The CDR3 protein is CASSPTSQVAQHF. The CDR3, as DNA: TGTGCCAGCAGTCCAACGTCGCAGGTTGCCCAGCATTTT. The chain combines TRBV28 with TRBJ1-5; D gene ambiguous. CDR1 and CDR2 (germline): MDHEN, SYDVKM. The CDR3 is 13 residues long. Trimming removed 5 bases at V and 11 bases at J, with 16 bases between.

The rearrangement uses TRBV5-1 and TRBJ2-3; TRBD2 might be the D (6 bases). The CDR3 is 16 amino acids. V gave up 2 bases and J gave up 1 base, with 14 bases separating them. Looked up from germline, CDR1 is SGHRS and CDR2 is YFSETQ. The CDR3 DNA reads TGCGCCAGCAGCTTTGGGGGGTCATGGGGCACAGATACGCAGTATTTT. It yields the protein CASSFGGSWGTDTQYF.

The genes are TRBV5-1 and TRBJ2-1, with D hard to call. V dropped 0 bases and J dropped 0 bases, with 7 bases sitting between them. Germline V lookup: CDR1 SGHRS, CDR2 YFSETQ. The CDR3 covers 15 residues. The CDR3 DNA sequence: TGCGCCAGCAGCTTGGCTCCGGGCTCCTACAATGAGCAGTTCTTC. Amino acids: CASSLAPGSYNEQFF.

The chain recombines TRBV7-3 with TRBJ2-1; D ambiguous. With 5 bases removed from V and 3 bases from J, the gap between germline ends came to 11 bases. This CDR3 has 14 amino acids. Germline values: CDR1 SGHTA, CDR2 FQGTGA. The CDR3 region has the DNA TGTGCCAGCAGCCAAGGTGGTAGCTACAATGAGCAGTTCTTC. Amino acid sequence: CASSQGGSYNEQFF.